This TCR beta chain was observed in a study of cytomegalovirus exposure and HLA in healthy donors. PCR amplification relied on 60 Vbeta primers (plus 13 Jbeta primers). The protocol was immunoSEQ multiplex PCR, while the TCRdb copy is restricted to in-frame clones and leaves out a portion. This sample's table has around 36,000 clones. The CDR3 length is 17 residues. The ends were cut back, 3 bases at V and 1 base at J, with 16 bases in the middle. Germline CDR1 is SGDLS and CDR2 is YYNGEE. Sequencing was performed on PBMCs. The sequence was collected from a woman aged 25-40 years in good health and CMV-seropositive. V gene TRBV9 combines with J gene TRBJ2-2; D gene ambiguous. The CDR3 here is CASSALFWAKNTGELFF. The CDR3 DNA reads TGTGCCAGCAGCGCCCTATTTTGGGCGAAGAACACCGGGGAGCTGTTTTTT.